The 28 T cell receptor beta chains presented below share a single source sample, sequenced in a study of metastatic and nonmetastatic thyroid tumors. All patients were treatment-naive before thyroid surgery. With MiXCR, TCRdb reprocessed the PCR reads. The table shows roughly 48,000 clones, with approximately 17% occurring only once. The sample taken for sequencing was blood. These receptors were taken from a female donor with papillary thyroid cancer or a benign thyroid nodule (not recorded which). Some clones in this sample may be carry-over from other donors' samples.

This clone was seen ten or more times. The chain uses TRBV28 and TRBJ2-7; possibly TRBD2 for D (6 bases). Germline CDR1 and CDR2: MDHEN and SYDVKM. V was shortened by 3 bases and J by 0 bases, with 15 bases between the two germline ends. This CDR3 contains 16 residues. The CDR3 DNA reads as TGTGCCAGCAGTTTGTCGGCGGGATCCCGCTCCTACGAGCAGTACTTC. It encodes CASSLSAGSRSYEQYF.

This clone was recorded at least ten times. In the same sample, other DNA sequences code for this CDR3. This chain uses TRBV28 with TRBJ2-7; 9 nucleotides line up with TRBD2. The CDR3 sequence is 16 residues long. CDR1 is MDHEN and CDR2 is SYDVKM in the germline V gene. J gave up 6 bases and V 3 bases, and 12 bases lay outside the gene matches. The DNA for the CDR3 is TGTGCCAGCAGTTTCCTGGCGGTAGCGGGAGTGGTCGAGCAGTACTTC. It is translated as CASSFLAVAGVVEQYF.

This clone has at least ten counts. The chain joins TRBV5-4 to TRBJ2-1; a weak D match, TRBD1 (5 bases). The V end was cut by 0 bases, the J end by 0 bases, with 10 bases between. Germline loops: CDR1 SGHNT, CDR2 YYREEE (reference sequence). CDR3 length equals 16 residues. The CDR3 DNA reads TGTGCCAGCAGCTTGGGACAGTACTCCTCCTACAATGAGCAGTTCTTC. Residues: CASSLGQYSSYNEQFF.

This chain uses TRBV10-2 with TRBJ2-3, with 11 nucleotides matching TRBD1. Trimming took 6 bases from V and 2 from J; bases not matched to a gene: 13. Germline CDR1 is WSHSY and CDR2 is SAAADI. CDR3 length: 18 residues. The CDR3 bases are TGCGCCAGCAGACCTAAAGGAGGGACAGGGGGATTCACAGATACGCAGTATTTT. The encoded protein is CASRPKGGTGGFTDTQYF.

This clone was recorded a few times. Its ends do not fully match the called genes, so a read error is possible. The chain links TRBV12-3 or TRBV12-4 to TRBJ1-5, with 8 bases lining up with TRBD1. The CDR3 is 14 residues long. The CDR3 is CASSQQGGHQPQNF. In DNA form, the CDR3 reads TGTGCCAGCAGTCAACAGGGGGGGCACCAGCCGCAGAATTTT.

This clone was seen a handful of times. The rearrangement joins TRBV28 to TRBJ2-5, with 14 bases matching TRBD2. From germline, CDR1 is MDHEN and CDR2 SYDVKM. The V segment lost 6 bases and the J segment 2 bases; nucleotides outside the gene matches: 5. This CDR3 has 16 amino acids. This CDR3 reads CASSGRLAGGQETQYF. The CDR3 coding sequence is TGTGCCAGCAGCGGGCGACTAGCGGGAGGGCAAGAGACCCAGTACTTC.

The V and J genes are TRBV5-1 and TRBJ1-1, with D unclear. The CDR3 totals 17 residues. Germline V gene sequence: CDR1 SGHRS, CDR2 YFSETQ. The ends were cut back, 4 bases at V and 0 bases at J, with 19 bases in the middle. CDR3 DNA sequence: TGCGCCAGCAGCCCCGAAGACTTTGGCTACATGAACACTGAAGCTTTCTTT. Translating it yields CASSPEDFGYMNTEAFF.

This clone has a count of ten or more. The chain uses TRBV5-1 and TRBJ2-7, with D possibly TRBD2 on 6 matching bases. The CDR3 has 14 residues. In germline, CDR1 is SGHRS, CDR2 YFSETQ. V was cut by 0 bases and J by 2 bases, with 9 bases left in between. This CDR3 reads CASSLGGLPYEQYF. CDR3 bases: TGCGCCAGCAGCTTGGGTGGACTACCCTACGAGCAGTACTTC.

This clone was recorded at least ten times. The V and J genes are TRBV20-1 and TRBJ1-2, with D maybe TRBD1 (5 bases). Germline V CDR1 and CDR2: DFQATT, SNEGSKA (reference sequence). The CDR3 totals 15 residues. Trimming took off 0 bases at V and 4 bases at J, with 15 bases between the two ends. The CDR3 DNA sequence: TGCAGTGCTAGAGAATCCCTTCAGGGATTCTATGGCTACACCTTC. It encodes CSARESLQGFYGYTF.

This clone has at least ten counts. The chain is built from TRBV7-8 and TRBJ2-5; the match to TRBD1 covers 9 bases. In germline, CDR1 is SGHVS, CDR2 FQNEAQ. The CDR3 totals 15 residues. Trimming removed 5 bases from V and 5 bases from J; junction bases left unmatched: 9. The CDR3 sequence is CASSPNRGRLETQYF. The CDR3 bases are TGTGCCAGCAGCCCAAACAGGGGGCGCTTGGAGACCCAGTACTTC.

This clone was observed a handful of times. One junction end disagrees with the germline gene, perhaps due to a read error. The chain joins TRBV28 to TRBJ2-7; 10 bases are shared with TRBD1. The germline CDR1 and CDR2 sequences are MDHEN and SYDVKM. This CDR3 region has 18 residues. The CDR3 region is CASISTSPGQGLSYEHYF. The CDR3 DNA is TGTGCCAGCATTTCAACCTCGCCGGGACAGGGGCTTTCCTACGAGCATTACTTC.

Many counts were recorded for this clone. This chain links TRBV10-2 with TRBJ2-7, with 13 bases matching TRBD2. The CDR3 sequence is 17 residues long. The germline V gene has CDR1 WSHSY and CDR2 SAAADI. Trimming took 4 bases from V and 0 from J; bases not matched to a gene: 6. CDR3 sequence (DNA): TGCGCCAGCAGTGGGGGGACTAGCGGGATGAGCTCCTACGAGCAGTACTTC. It translates to CASSGGTSGMSSYEQYF.

This clone was seen a handful of times. The junction and the germline gene differ at one end; a read error may be behind it. This sequence joins TRBV10-3 and TRBJ1-2; tentative D call: TRBD1 (5 bases). The CDR3 contains 13 residues. Germline V gene sequence: CDR1 ENHRY, CDR2 SYGVKD. CDR3 sequence (DNA): TGTGCCATCAGTGACCATACAGGCTATGGCTACACATTC. Amino acid sequence: CAISDHTGYGYTF.

The chain uses TRBV19 and TRBJ2-1; 9 nucleotides match TRBD2. The germline CDR1 and CDR2 sequences are LNHDA and SQIVND (reference sequence). The trim removed 8 bases at V and 4 bases at J, leaving 9 bases unmatched. This CDR3 is 15 amino acids long. CDR3 sequence (DNA): TGTGCCAGTGCCCCAGCGGGAGGATCTTACAATGAGCAGTTCTTC. Encoded protein: CASAPAGGSYNEQFF.

On this clone itself: Sequence at one end of the junction differs from germline and may be a read error. This chain connects TRBV9 to TRBJ1-4; TRBD1 aligns across 8 bases. This CDR3 spans 16 amino acids. Looked up from germline, CDR1 is SGDLS and CDR2 is YYNGEE. CDR3 protein: CASIVGAGGLNEKPFF. In DNA, the CDR3 is TGTGCCAGCATCGTAGGCGCAGGGGGCCTCAATGAAAAACCGTTTTTT.

This clone was picked up a small number of times. J is TRBJ1-2 and V is TRBV12-3 or TRBV12-4; D not resolved. Trimming removed 6 bases at V and 0 bases at J, with 14 bases between. The CDR3 is made up of 15 amino acids. The CDR3 sequence is CASSSGLEANYGYTF. The CDR3 DNA follows: TGTGCCAGCAGCAGTGGTTTGGAGGCTAACTATGGCTACACCTTC.

There are many counts of this clone. The gene calls are TRBV10-2 and TRBJ2-3; TRBD2 is a possible D gene (6 bases). This CDR3 has 13 residues. Trimming removed 7 bases at V and 6 bases at J, with 14 bases between. Germline V CDR1 and CDR2: WSHSY, SAAADI. CDR3 in DNA: TGCGCCAGCAACGGGGGAGGCGTGGATACGCAGTATTTT. Amino acid sequence: CASNGGGVDTQYF.

This clone was seen a handful of times. The chain has TRBV20-1 and TRBJ2-7, with D perhaps TRBD2 (6 bases). CDR1 is DFQATT and CDR2 is SNEGSKA in the germline V gene (reference sequence). This CDR3 is built from 13 residues. Trimming took 6 bases from V and 7 from J, leaving 19 bases between them. CDR3 residues: CSAWPNGRREQYF. For the CDR3, the DNA is TGCAGTGCCTGGCCCAACGGGAGAAGGGAGCAGTACTTC.

The chain is built from TRBV5-5 and TRBJ2-6, with TRBD1 as a possible D gene (5 bases). The V and J ends lost 3 bases and 0 bases respectively, with 7 bases between them. This CDR3 has 15 residues. In germline, CDR1 is SGHKS, CDR2 YYEKEE (reference sequence). CDR3 in amino acids: CASSSGFSGANVLTF. The CDR3 nucleotides are TGTGCCAGCAGCTCAGGGTTCTCTGGGGCCAACGTCCTGACTTTC.

This clone was counted ten times or more. The chain links TRBV25-1 to TRBJ2-7; D perhaps matches TRBD1 (6 bases). In germline, CDR1 is MGHDK, CDR2 SYGVNS. CDR3 length equals 13 residues. The V end was cut by 5 bases, the J end by 0 bases, with 8 bases between. The CDR3 spells CASSSTGSYEQYF. Here the CDR3 DNA reads TGTGCCAGCAGTTCGACAGGCTCCTACGAGCAGTACTTC.

This clone appeared many times. The rearrangement uses TRBV20-1 and TRBJ2-2; D is undetermined. The CDR3 extends over 14 amino acids. CDR1 and CDR2 from the germline V gene are DFQATT and SNEGSKA (reference sequence). V was clipped by 3 bases and J by 2 bases, with 10 bases between them. Here the CDR3 reads CSARRRANTGELFF. The CDR3 DNA sequence: TGCAGTGCTAGGAGAAGGGCAAACACCGGGGAGCTGTTTTTT.

This clone came up a few times. The rearrangement joins TRBV19 to TRBJ2-5; D uncertain. CDR1 is LNHDA, CDR2 SQIVND, per germline (reference sequence). The V end lost 6 bases, the J end lost 5 bases, and 13 bases lay between the germline ends. This CDR3 is 13 amino acids long. Here the CDR3 reads CASRGPVRETQYF. The CDR3 region has the DNA TGTGCCAGTAGGGGCCCCGTCAGGGAGACCCAGTACTTC.

This clone has only a few counts. The gene calls are TRBV2 and TRBJ1-2; TRBD1 is a possible D gene (6 bases). The CDR3 sequence is 13 residues long. The germline V gene has CDR1 SNHLY and CDR2 FYNNEI. The V gene lost 7 bases and the J gene lost 8 bases, with 17 bases spanning the gap. The CDR3, as DNA: TGTGCCAGCATCCGGGACACACAAGGAGGCTACACCTTC. Protein sequence: CASIRDTQGGYTF. The full variable domain, completed using reference TRBV2 and TRBJ1-2, is EPEVTQTPSHQVTQMGQEVILRCVPISNHLYFYWYRQILGQKVEFLVSFYNNEISEKSEIFDDQFSVERPDGSNFTLKIRSTKLEDSAMYFCASIRDTQGGYTFGSGTRLTVV.

This clone has ten or more counts. The chain is built from TRBV2 and TRBJ2-4; unclear D gene. V shed 6 bases and J shed 8 bases, with 14 bases lying between them. This CDR3 region has 13 residues. The germline CDR1 and CDR2 sequences are SNHLY and FYNNEI. CDR3 amino acids: CASSHSPRDIQYF. The CDR3 coding sequence is TGTGCCAGCAGCCACTCTCCTCGGGACATTCAGTACTTC.

This clone showed up many times. This chain joins TRBV27 and TRBJ2-3, with D perhaps TRBD1 (6 bases). The CDR3 has 15 residues. Trimming left V 6 bases short and J 2 bases short, with 15 bases between. Looked up from germline, CDR1 is MNHEY and CDR2 is SMNVEV (reference sequence). In DNA, the CDR3 is TGTGCCAGCAGACCGGCAGGGGCTTTCACAGATACGCAGTATTTT. Translated, it gives CASRPAGAFTDTQYF.

This clone was counted only a few times. The V call is TRBV24-1, the J call TRBJ2-7; 8 bases agree with TRBD2. CDR3 length: 14 residues. The germline V gene encodes CDR1 KGHDR and CDR2 SFDVKD. V lost 6 bases and J lost 6; bases outside the gene matches: 9. The CDR3 loop reads CATSPWTSWIEQYF. CDR3 DNA: TGTGCCACCAGTCCGTGGACTAGCTGGATCGAGCAGTACTTC.

This chain uses TRBV5-1 with TRBJ2-3; 12 nucleotides align to TRBD2. CDR1 is SGHRS and CDR2 is YFSETQ in the germline V gene. This CDR3 is built from 17 residues. J was trimmed by 1 base and V by 2 bases; bases with no gene match: 5. This CDR3 is CASSFVTSGSCTDTQYF. CDR3 sequence (DNA): TGCGCCAGCAGCTTTGTGACTAGCGGGAGCTGCACAGATACGCAGTATTTT.

This clone was recorded at least ten times. This chain joins TRBV14 and TRBJ1-5; no reliable D call. V gave up 5 bases and J gave up 7 bases, with 12 bases separating them. This CDR3 is 13 amino acids long. CDR1 is SGHDN and CDR2 is FVKESK in the germline V gene. CDR3 DNA: TGTGCCAGCAGCAGCGATGGGGTCCAGCCCCAGCATTTT. This translates into CASSSDGVQPQHF.